A single sample gave rise to the 3 T cell receptor beta chains below, sequenced in a study of blood T cells in healthy people across ages. Next came a second PCR, run for about 7 to 12 cycles, which used a sample-barcoded 5' primer along with a J-beta primer mix. TCRdb analysed the 5' RACE reads with MiXCR anew, one entry per CDR3 protein. The top ten clones hold 25% to 35% of a sample with about 680,000 distinct CDR3 sequences, 49% of them seen once. The sequenced sample consisted of blood. These receptor sequences come from a woman aged 55 to 70 in good health.

About this clonotype itself: Given the absence of the conserved phenylalanine or tryptophan at the CDR3 end, a read error is likely. This sequence joins TRBV28 and TRBJ1-5, with D tentatively TRBD1 (6 bases). Trimming removed 1 base from V and 6 bases from J, with 16 bases in between. The CDR3 loop spans 16 amino acids. From germline, CDR1 is MDHEN and CDR2 SYDVKM. CDR3 amino acids: CASSLSHRGNSQPQHS. Here the CDR3 DNA reads TGTGCCAGCAGTTTATCCCATAGGGGGAACAGTCAGCCCCAGCATTCT.

The genes are TRBV7-3 and TRBJ2-3; D remains unclear. The CDR3 sequence is 15 residues long. V was cut by 2 bases and J by 2 bases, with 11 bases left in between. Germline CDR1 and CDR2: SGHTA and FQGTGA. CDR3 in amino acids: CASSLDPRPTDTQYF. In nucleotides, the CDR3 is TGTGCCAGCAGCTTAGATCCTCGACCCACAGATACGCAGTATTTT.

V usage is TRBV7-2 and J usage is TRBJ1-1; 10 bases fit TRBD1. Germline V gene data show CDR1 as SGHTA and CDR2 as FQGNSA. V gave up 2 bases and J gave up 11 bases; unmatched junction bases: 8. This CDR3 is built from 14 residues. CDR3 DNA sequence: TGTGCCAGCAGCTTAAAGGGACAGGGGATTGAGGCTTTCTTT. Translating it yields CASSLKGQGIEAFF.